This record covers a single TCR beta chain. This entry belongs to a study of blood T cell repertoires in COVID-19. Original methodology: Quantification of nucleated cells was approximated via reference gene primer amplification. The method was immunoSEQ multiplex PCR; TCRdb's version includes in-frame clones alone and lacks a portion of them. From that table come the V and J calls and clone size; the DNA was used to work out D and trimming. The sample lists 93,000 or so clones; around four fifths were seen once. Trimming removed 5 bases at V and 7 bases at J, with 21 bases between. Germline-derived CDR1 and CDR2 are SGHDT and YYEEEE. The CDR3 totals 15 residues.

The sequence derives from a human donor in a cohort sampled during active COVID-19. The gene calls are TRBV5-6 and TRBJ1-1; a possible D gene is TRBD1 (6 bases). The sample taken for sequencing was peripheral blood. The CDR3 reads CASSRGWGQEDEAFF. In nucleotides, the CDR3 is TGTGCCAGCAGTCGTGGTTGGGGGCAAGAGGATGAAGCTTTCTTT.